This T cell receptor beta chain was identified during a study of T cell responses to AZD1222 COVID-19 vaccine (dated by TCRdb to the early 2020s). At the level of the whole study: AZD1222 recipients given second doses at about 4 weeks or at about 12 weeks were pooled, since spike-specific TCR depth and breadth were not found to differ between the two schedules. TCR sequencing was performed for 230 to 250 trial participants, of whom around 210 were given two doses of AZD1222 and around 25 were given two doses of MenACWY control vaccine. Trial participants were enrolled into age subgroups of 18-55, 56-69 and 70-plus years, which contained roughly 150, 30 and 60 TCR-sequenced participants, respectively.

To note about this clone: It lacks a known antigen. No much larger clone exists at a distance of one base, and base qualities are not known.

The CDR3 regions of human TCRbeta chains were analyzed by immunosequencing. The authors' pipeline ran thus. Repertoire TCRs were matched against a reference library of SARS-CoV-2-specific TCRs generated with the MIRA antigen-specificity platform. Breadth was defined as the fraction of unique TCRs that were SARS-CoV-2-associated, and depth was defined as the fraction of total T cells that were SARS-CoV-2-associated. Using the MIRA data, every spike-specific TCR was mapped to the spike region that the TCR reacted to and assigned to either a CD4 or a CD8 class. Log10-transformed breadth and depth values were compared by one-way ANOVA with Sidak's multiple comparisons tests. This immuneACCESS table, as held by TCRdb, lists in-frame sequences with V and J called but not all clones. Of the missing ones, under half trace to an unresolved V gene in checked studies; the others have no known cause. Clonal size and the V and J genes are those of that table, whereas D and trimming came from the DNA. Recorded for this sample are tens of thousands of clones; 85% to 90% of them occurred a single time. 5.5% to 8% of the sample is in the top ten clones.

V ends up 5 bases short and J 9 bases short, with an unmatched junction base count of 10. The CDR3 numbers 14 residues from cysteine through phenylalanine. Solely the CDR3 DNA is kept, with 42 bases framed from the first base. From a lookup of the germline V gene (reference sequence), CDR1 and CDR2 are SEHNR and FQNEAQ. What the authors observed across the whole study: The 56-69-year group was small, and its depth increase did not reach significance, likely because of low power. Conclusions about previously exposed vaccinees are limited because only five or six AZD1222 recipients were SARS-CoV-2 seropositive at baseline. No day 14 peak-response samples were available, so repertoires were characterized only after the peak T cell response. After two AZD1222 doses, spike-specific TCR breadth and depth were significantly higher than at day 0 and than in MenACWY recipients. Reportedly, close to half of the unique spike-specific TCRs recognized epitopes lying outside the regions that are mutated in the B.1.351 and B.1.1.7 variants. Participants were mostly white British and included more females than males, and it was suggested by the authors that clonal diversity may have been underestimated. CD4 TCRs associated with the vaccine covered the entire spike protein, and the dominant responses were in regions 160-218 and 743-854.

The meaning of the sample's time point label: baseline before first vaccination. The vaccinee samples were drawn from two UK trials, COV001 and COV002, one of which was a single-blind randomized controlled phase 2/3 trial testing AZD1222 (ChAdOx1 nCoV-19) in healthy adults. Trial participant PBMC samples were collected at day 0 and day 28 after the second dose for TCRbeta chain sequencing. This TCR was recovered from an adult in good health. Recombination joined TRBV7-9 with TRBJ2-5; TRBD1 lines up with 9 middle nucleotides. The source was peripheral blood, collected on day 0 of AZD1222 vaccination. At the DNA level, the sequence is TGTGCCAGCAGCGACCGGGACAGGGTTTTGGCCCAGTACTTC. This yields the protein CASSDRDRVLAQYF.